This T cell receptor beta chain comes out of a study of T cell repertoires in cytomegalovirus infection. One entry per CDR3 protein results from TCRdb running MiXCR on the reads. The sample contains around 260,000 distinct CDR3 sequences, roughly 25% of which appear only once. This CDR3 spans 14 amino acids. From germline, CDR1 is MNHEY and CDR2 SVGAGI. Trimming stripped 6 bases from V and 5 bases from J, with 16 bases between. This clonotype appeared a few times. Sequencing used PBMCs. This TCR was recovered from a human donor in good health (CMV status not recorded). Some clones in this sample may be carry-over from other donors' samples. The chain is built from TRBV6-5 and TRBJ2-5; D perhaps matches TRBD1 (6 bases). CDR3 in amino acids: CASRQGLGGETQYF. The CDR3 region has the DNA TGTGCCAGCAGACAGGGCCTAGGCGGGGAGACCCAGTACTTC.